Below are 12 T cell receptor beta chains sequenced from a single sample in a study of blood T cell repertoires in COVID-19. The data were produced by immunoSEQ multiplex PCR, yet TCRdb's version contains in-frame clones alone and is incomplete. The data hold roughly 200,000 clones, with roughly nine tenths observed a single time. The sequencing sample was made of peripheral blood. These receptors were taken from an older man with acute or convalescent COVID-19.

The V call is TRBV6-5, the J call TRBJ2-1; 7 bases are shared with TRBD1. The CDR3 consists of 15 residues. CDR1 is MNHEY and CDR2 is SVGAGI in the germline V gene. V lost 6 bases to trimming and J lost 6 bases; unmatched junction nucleotides: 11. The CDR3 spells CASRPNRGSPNEQFF. CDR3 DNA sequence: TGTGCCAGCAGACCAAACAGGGGTTCCCCCAATGAGCAGTTCTTC.

This chain links TRBV9 with TRBJ2-7; 7 positions match TRBD2. The CDR3 contains 15 residues. V shed 0 bases, J shed 2 bases, and the junction held 5 bases outside the gene matches. Germline V gene data show CDR1 as SGDLS and CDR2 as YYNGEE. The CDR3 bases are TGTGCCAGCAGCGTAGCCGCTAGCGGACCCTACGAGCAGTACTTC. Amino acid sequence: CASSVAASGPYEQYF.

V usage is TRBV6-2 or TRBV6-3 and J usage is TRBJ2-1, with 11 bases matching TRBD2. The V gene end was trimmed by 2 bases and the J gene end by 8 bases; junction bases not matched to a gene: 11. Germline V gene data show CDR1 as MNHEY and CDR2 as SVGEGT. This CDR3 is 17 amino acids long. The CDR3 DNA follows: TGTGCCAGCAGTTACCAACCCTTTAGCGGGAGGGTACATGAGCAGTTCTTC. Its translation is CASSYQPFSGRVHEQFF.

This chain connects TRBV19 to TRBJ2-7; tentative D call: TRBD1 (6 bases). Trimming took 3 bases from V and 2 from J, leaving 17 bases between them. This CDR3 region has 16 residues. Germline lookup yields CDR1 LNHDA and CDR2 SQIVND (reference sequence). CDR3 in DNA: TGTGCCAGTAGTATTCAAGTTGGGGACACTACCTACGAGCAGTACTTC. Encoded protein: CASSIQVGDTTYEQYF.

V and J are TRBV14 and TRBJ2-3; 9 nucleotides agree with TRBD1. V shed 1 base, J shed 2 bases, and the junction held 10 bases outside the gene matches. The germline CDR1 and CDR2 sequences are SGHDN and FVKESK. The CDR3 length is 18 residues. CDR3 DNA: TGTGCCAGCAGCCAAGGCCGCCGGGACAGGGAATTCACAGATACGCAGTATTTT. Encoded protein: CASSQGRRDREFTDTQYF.

This clone appeared once. DNA of the CDR3: TGTGCCAGCAGCCCCTGGGCGGGTGGGACAGCAGGCAGCGAGCAGTACTTC. This gives the protein CASSPWAGGTAGSEQYF. The chain couples TRBV7-2 to TRBJ2-7, with 7 bases lining up with TRBD1. This CDR3 region has 17 residues. Trimming removed 5 bases from V and 6 bases from J; junction bases left unmatched: 19. The V gene's germline CDR1 is SGHTA and CDR2 FQGNSA.

The chain recombines TRBV5-5 with TRBJ2-5; 7 bases align to TRBD1. The V and J ends lost 0 bases and 5 bases, in that order; junction bases with no gene match: 7. This CDR3 has 15 amino acids. The germline gives CDR1 SGHKS, CDR2 YYEKEE (reference sequence). CDR3 bases: TGTGCCAGCAGCTTGGTAGGGGGCGATGTGGAGACCCAGTACTTC. The encoded protein is CASSLVGGDVETQYF.

The chain recombines TRBV29-1 with TRBJ2-2; D is possibly TRBD1 (5 bases). This CDR3 contains 14 residues. Germline V gene sequence: CDR1 SQVTM, CDR2 ANQGSEA. The V end was cut by 4 bases, the J end by 3 bases, with 12 bases between. CDR3 nucleotide sequence: TGCAGCGTTGGAAACAGGTTGGACACCGGGGAGCTGTTTTTT. This sequence encodes CSVGNRLDTGELFF.

This rearrangement joins TRBV7-2 to TRBJ2-1; TRBD2 agrees at 14 bases. The CDR3 length is 16 residues. The trim removed 4 bases at V and 4 bases at J, leaving 3 bases unmatched. The V gene's germline CDR1 is SGHTA and CDR2 FQGNSA. CDR3 region: CASSWTSGRTYNEQFF. The CDR3 region has the DNA TGTGCCAGCAGCTGGACTAGCGGGAGGACATACAATGAGCAGTTCTTC. Looking up the rest from reference TRBV7-2 and TRBJ2-1 gives the full variable domain: GAGVSQSPSNKVTEKGKDVELRCDPISGHTALYWYRQSLGQGLEFLIYFQGNSAPDKSGLPSDRFSAERTGGSVSTLTIQRTQQEDSAVYLCASSWTSGRTYNEQFFGPGTRLTVL.

This chain joins TRBV6-5 and TRBJ1-2, with no clear D. CDR3 length: 13 amino acids. Per the germline V gene, CDR1 is MNHEY and CDR2 is SVGAGI. V lost 7 bases to trimming and J lost 8 bases, with 17 bases between them. In DNA form, the CDR3 reads TGTGCCAGCACCCTTTTTGGAGGGAGCGGCTACACCTTC. Translating it yields CASTLFGGSGYTF.

This clone was seen only a few times. This chain joins TRBV6-5 and TRBJ1-5; TRBD1 agrees at 7 bases. J was trimmed by 4 bases and V by 9 bases; bases with no gene match: 6. Germline loops: CDR1 MNHEY, CDR2 SVGAGI. This CDR3 is 13 amino acids long. The CDR3: CASSDRPNQPQHF. The DNA for the CDR3 is TGTGCCAGTTCGGACAGGCCAAATCAGCCCCAGCATTTT.

The chain combines TRBV6-2 or TRBV6-3 with TRBJ2-1; 9 bases align to TRBD1. Germline V lookup: CDR1 MNHEY, CDR2 SVGEGT. V was clipped by 4 bases and J by 5 bases; unmatched bases: 6. The CDR3 extends over 15 amino acids. CDR3 residues: CASSWGQGKNNEQFF. In nucleotides, the CDR3 is TGTGCCAGCAGTTGGGGACAGGGTAAGAACAATGAGCAGTTCTTC.